Shown below are 2 T cell receptor beta chains from a single sample sequenced in a study of shared clonotypes between healthy human individuals. Naive-designated CD8 cells lacked CD45RO, were positively enriched for CCR7, and omitted terminally differentiated effector memory CD45RA+ cells. TCRdb keeps only in-frame clones here, not all; method: immunoSEQ multiplex PCR. The profile shows hundreds of thousands of clones, around 96% of them singletons. Sequenced: naive CD8+ T cells sorted from blood. Receptor source: a woman aged 25 to 39 in good health.

This clone was recorded once. The chain combines TRBV9 with TRBJ2-7; the match to TRBD1 covers 12 bases. Per the germline V gene, CDR1 is SGDLS and CDR2 is YYNGEE. The CDR3 loop spans 15 amino acids. After removal of 3 bases from V and 7 bases from J, the junction contained 8 bases not matched to a gene. CDR3 coding DNA: TGTGCCAGCAGCGCCGGGACAGGGGGCCTTGGGGAGCAGTACTTC. It specifies CASSAGTGGLGEQYF. Full variable domain (rest looked up from reference TRBV9 and TRBJ2-7): DSGVTQTPKHLITATGQRVTLRCSPRSGDLSVYWYQQSLDQGLQFLIQYYNGEERAKGNILERFSAQQFPDLHSELNLSSLELGDSALYFCASSAGTGGLGEQYFGPGTRLTVT.

On this clone itself: Germline is not matched at one junction end, which may reflect a read error. Other DNA sequences within the sample encode an identical CDR3. The CDR3 here is CASSLGLLNTEAFF. The CDR3 nucleotides are TGTGCCAGCAGCTTAGGGCTGTTGAACACTGAAGCCTTCTTT. The J gene is TRBJ1-1, the V gene TRBV11-2, with D hard to call. The CDR3 length is 14 residues. Germline V gene data show CDR1 as SGHAT and CDR2 as FQNNGV.